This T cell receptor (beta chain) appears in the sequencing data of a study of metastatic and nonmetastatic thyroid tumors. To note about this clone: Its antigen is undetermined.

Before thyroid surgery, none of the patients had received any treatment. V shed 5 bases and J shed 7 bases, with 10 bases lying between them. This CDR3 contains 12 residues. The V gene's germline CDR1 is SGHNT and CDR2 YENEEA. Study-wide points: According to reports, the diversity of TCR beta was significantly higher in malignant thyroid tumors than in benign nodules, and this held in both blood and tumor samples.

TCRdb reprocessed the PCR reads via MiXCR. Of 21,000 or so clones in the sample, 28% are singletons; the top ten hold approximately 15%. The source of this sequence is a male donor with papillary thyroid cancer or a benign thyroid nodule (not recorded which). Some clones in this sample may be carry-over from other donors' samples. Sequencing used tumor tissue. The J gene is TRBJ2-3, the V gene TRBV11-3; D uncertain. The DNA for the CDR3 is TGTGCCAGCAGCCTCGGAAGCAATACGCAGTATTTT. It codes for CASSLGSNTQYF.